One sample yielded the 5 T cell receptor beta chains listed below, sequenced in a study of T cell responses to AZD1222 COVID-19 vaccine. Clones were read by immunoSEQ multiplex PCR, and TCRdb kept only the in-frame ones, dropping some. The repertoire holds more than 95,000 clones, with 93% as singletons. The starting material was peripheral blood, obtained on day 0 of AZD1222 vaccination. These receptors all stem from an adult in good health.

The genes are TRBV20-1 and TRBJ2-1; D is unresolved. The CDR3 has 10 amino acids. Trimming took 4 bases from V and 7 from J, leaving 5 bases between them. Germline V CDR1 and CDR2: DFQATT, SNEGSKA (reference sequence). CDR3 sequence (DNA): TGCAGTGCTAACGGAAATGAGCAGTTCTTC. Protein sequence: CSANGNEQFF.

This clone was observed once. This chain joins TRBV27 and TRBJ2-7; 11 nucleotides agree with TRBD2. The V segment lost 0 bases and the J segment 0 bases; nucleotides outside the gene matches: 1. There are 16 residues in the CDR3. CDR1 and CDR2 (germline): MNHEY, SMNVEV (reference sequence). Here the CDR3 reads CASSLSTSGVSYEQYF. The CDR3 coding sequence is TGTGCCAGCAGTTTATCGACTAGCGGGGTCTCCTACGAGCAGTACTTC.

The chain combines TRBV7-9 with TRBJ2-7, with D perhaps matching TRBD1 (6 bases). CDR3 length: 15 amino acids. CDR1 SEHNR and CDR2 FQNEAQ come from the germline V gene (reference sequence). V dropped 2 bases and J dropped 0 bases, with 11 bases sitting between them. For the CDR3, the DNA is TGTGCCAGCAGCTTACCCCAGGGGCTCTCCTACGAGCAGTACTTC. Its translation: CASSLPQGLSYEQYF. Filled out from reference TRBV7-9 and TRBJ2-7, the complete variable domain reads DTGVSQNPRHKITKRGQNVTFRCDPISEHNRLYWYRQTLGQGPEFLTYFQNEAQLEKSRLLSDRFSAERPKGSFSTLEIQRTEQGDSAMYLCASSLPQGLSYEQYFGPGTRLTVT.

V usage is TRBV11-2 and J usage is TRBJ2-7; D is possibly TRBD2 (7 bases). Trimming pared 5 bases from V and 4 bases from J, leaving 18 bases between. Germline V lookup: CDR1 SGHAT, CDR2 FQNNGV. The CDR3 runs to 15 residues. The chain's CDR3 is CASSQLRGALYEQYF. The CDR3 DNA reads TGTGCCAGCAGCCAGCTCCGGGGGGCACTATACGAGCAGTACTTC.

The V call is TRBV2, the J call TRBJ1-2; 8 bases agree with TRBD1. There are 14 residues in the CDR3. V lost 6 bases and J lost 4; bases outside the gene matches: 7. Germline CDR1 SNHLY, CDR2 FYNNEI. The CDR3 sequence: CASRTTGTGYGYTF. The CDR3 DNA is TGTGCCAGCAGAACCACCGGGACAGGCTATGGCTACACCTTC. The variable domain in full, completed from reference TRBV2 and TRBJ1-2, reads EPEVTQTPSHQVTQMGQEVILRCVPISNHLYFYWYRQILGQKVEFLVSFYNNEISEKSEIFDDQFSVERPDGSNFTLKIRSTKLEDSAMYFCASRTTGTGYGYTFGSGTRLTVV.